The 30 T cell receptor beta chains in this list originate from one sample, sequenced in a study of Ad26.COV2.S vaccination and SARS-CoV-2 variants. Measured with immunoSEQ multiplex PCR; TCRdb has only the in-frame clones, and not every one. The sample lists 430,000 or so clones; 90% were seen once. Stated treatment: approximately 18 received Ad26.COV2.S at low or high dose, single or two shots; roughly five received placebo; per-sample allocation not given. Specimen acquisition occurred on day 63 following the initial vaccine or placebo injection. This material consisted of peripheral blood, taken in a trial of Ad26.COV2.S vaccine versus placebo. The receptor source for this set is a person between 18 and 59 years old who received the Ad26.COV2.S COVID-19 vaccine or a placebo.

The chain couples TRBV25-1 to TRBJ2-1; no firm D call. Germline values: CDR1 MGHDK, CDR2 SYGVNS. The CDR3 covers 13 residues. V was pared by 8 bases and J by 6 bases, with 14 bases between. CDR3 protein: CASRLGFSNEQFF. The CDR3 DNA follows: TGTGCCAGCCGTTTGGGGTTTTCCAATGAGCAGTTCTTC. Filled out from reference TRBV25-1 and TRBJ2-1, the complete variable domain reads EADIYQTPRYLVIGTGKKITLECSQTMGHDKMYWYQQDPGMELHLIHYSYGVNSTEKGDLSSESTVSRIRTEHFPLTLESARPSHTSQYLCASRLGFSNEQFFGPGTRLTVL.

Remarks on this clone: A read error may account for a junction end that differs from germline. The chain employs TRBV24-1 and TRBJ1-1; maybe TRBD1 (6 bases). The CDR3 runs to 12 residues. Germline CDR1 is KGHDR and CDR2 is SFDVKD. The CDR3 loop is CATSDWTGQRYF. The CDR3 region has the DNA TGTGCCACCAGTGATTGGACGGGACAAAGATACTTT.

V gene TRBV27 combines with J gene TRBJ2-3; perhaps TRBD2 as D (5 bases). The CDR3 is made up of 15 amino acids. Germline V gene lookup returns CDR1 MNHEY and CDR2 SMNVEV (reference sequence). Trimming cost V 6 bases and J 1 base, with 14 bases left between them. The CDR3 here is CASSALAGRTDTQYF. Here the CDR3 DNA reads TGTGCCAGCAGCGCCCTAGCTGGACGCACAGATACGCAGTATTTT.

This clone was seen a single time. The chain has TRBV5-1 and TRBJ2-5; 8 nucleotides line up with TRBD2. The CDR3 has 13 residues. With 1 base clipped from V and 5 bases from J, the junction kept 1 base outside the gene matches. Germline CDR1 is SGHRS and CDR2 is YFSETQ. CDR3 coding DNA: TGCGCCAGCAGCTTGCGGGAGGGGGAGACCCAGTACTTC. This gives the protein CASSLREGETQYF.

The chain is built from TRBV7-9 and TRBJ1-6, with D uncertain. V was shortened by 5 bases and J by 7 bases, with 6 bases between the two germline ends. This CDR3 contains 12 residues. Per germline, CDR1 SEHNR and CDR2 FQNEAQ (reference sequence). In DNA, the CDR3 is TGTGCCAGCAGCCCCGGGAATTCACCCCTCCACTTT. Its protein product is CASSPGNSPLHF. The whole variable domain, remainder taken from reference TRBV7-9 and TRBJ1-6, is DTGVSQNPRHKITKRGQNVTFRCDPISEHNRLYWYRQTLGQGPEFLTYFQNEAQLEKSRLLSDRFSAERPKGSFSTLEIQRTEQGDSAMYLCASSPGNSPLHFGNGTRLTVT.

As regards this clone: The sample contains more than one DNA sequence encoding this CDR3. The rearrangement joins TRBV6-5 to TRBJ1-1; no reliable D call. Germline CDR1 reads MNHEY; CDR2 reads SVGAGI. This CDR3 region has 13 residues. The V end lost 0 bases, the J end lost 4 bases, and 6 bases lay between the germline ends. The CDR3: CASSYSGSTEAFF. CDR3 nucleotide sequence: TGTGCCAGCAGTTACTCGGGCTCCACTGAAGCTTTCTTT.

The J gene is TRBJ2-7, the V gene TRBV5-1; weak D call: TRBD1 (6 bases). CDR1 SGHRS and CDR2 YFSETQ come from the germline V gene. V dropped 4 bases and J dropped 0 bases, with 11 bases sitting between them. There are 14 residues in the CDR3. CDR3 in DNA: TGCGCCAGCAGCCCCCGGGACAACTCCTACGAGCAGTACTTC. Encoded protein: CASSPRDNSYEQYF.

This sequence joins TRBV5-1 and TRBJ2-1; D not resolved. Trimming shortened V by 4 bases and J by 4 bases, and 12 bases separated the two germline ends. The CDR3 extends over 14 amino acids. Germline values: CDR1 SGHRS, CDR2 YFSETQ. The CDR3 DNA sequence: TGCGCCAGCAGCCCGAGCGTTGGTTACAATGAGCAGTTCTTC. It encodes CASSPSVGYNEQFF.

V usage is TRBV25-1 and J usage is TRBJ2-3; D unresolved. Germline assignment: CDR1 MGHDK and CDR2 SYGVNS. Trimming left V 3 bases short and J 3 bases short, with 4 bases between. The CDR3 length is 12 residues. The CDR3 DNA is TGTGCCAGCAGTGACATAACAGATACGCAGTATTTT. It specifies CASSDITDTQYF.

CDR3 in amino acids: CASSRGGRTTDTQYF. In DNA form, the CDR3 reads TGTGCCAGCAGTCGAGGTGGGCGGACCACAGATACGCAGTATTTT. The chain combines TRBV7-6 with TRBJ2-3; D is undetermined. This CDR3 comprises 15 residues. Deletions cut 6 bases from V and 2 bases from J, with 15 bases between. CDR1 SGHVS and CDR2 FNYEAQ come from the germline V gene.

This chain links TRBV3-1 (or the pseudogene TRBV3-2) with TRBJ1-1; 9 nucleotides line up with TRBD1. This CDR3 has 18 amino acids. V dropped 2 bases and J dropped 3; count of bases not matched to a gene: 13. Germline V gene lookup returns CDR1 LGHDT and CDR2 YNNKEL (reference sequence). The CDR3 bases are TGTGCCAGCAGCCAACACCCCTCGACAGGGGGTATGGACACTGAAGCTTTCTTT. Its translation: CASSQHPSTGGMDTEAFF.

The V call is TRBV10-3, the J call TRBJ1-1, with 11 bases identical to TRBD1. This CDR3 has 16 amino acids. The trim removed 6 bases at V and 5 bases at J, leaving 11 bases unmatched. CDR1 ENHRY and CDR2 SYGVKD come from the germline V gene. DNA of the CDR3: TGTGCCATCAGACGGACAGGGGGCGCTTCGGCGACTGAAGCTTTCTTT. Its protein is CAIRRTGGASATEAFF.

The rearrangement joins TRBV4-3 to TRBJ2-1; D remains unclear. Germline CDR1 is LGHNA and CDR2 is YSLEER. V lost 2 bases to trimming and J lost 8 bases, with 19 bases between them. CDR3 size: 16 residues. CDR3 coding DNA: TGCGCCAGCAGCCAACAGGACCTCGGGCACTTTGATGAGCAGTTCTTC. It specifies CASSQQDLGHFDEQFF.

The chain joins TRBV28 to TRBJ2-2; 7 nucleotides match TRBD1. Germline V gives CDR1 MDHEN, CDR2 SYDVKM. Trimming took 5 bases from V and 0 from J; bases not matched to a gene: 6. The CDR3 runs 16 residues. The CDR3 protein is CASSPRTGPNTGELFF. DNA of the CDR3: TGTGCCAGCAGTCCACGGACAGGCCCGAACACCGGGGAGCTGTTTTTT.

This chain joins TRBV30 and TRBJ2-5; 7 bases are shared with TRBD2. The trim removed 2 bases at V and 5 bases at J, leaving 11 bases unmatched. This CDR3 has 15 amino acids. Germline V gives CDR1 GTSNPN, CDR2 SVGIG (reference sequence). In DNA form, the CDR3 reads TGTGCCTGGAGTAGGATAGCGGGTATCGGGGAGACCCAGTACTTC. This encodes CAWSRIAGIGETQYF.

This rearrangement joins TRBV9 to TRBJ1-3; the D gene is possibly TRBD1 (6 bases). The CDR3 consists of 16 residues. Deletions cut 3 bases from V and 0 bases from J, with 13 bases between. Germline lookup yields CDR1 SGDLS and CDR2 YYNGEE. The CDR3 region is CASSDRQAFSGNTIYF. The CDR3 DNA reads TGTGCCAGCAGCGACCGACAGGCCTTCTCTGGAAACACCATATATTTT.

In its sample, this clone was seen once. J is TRBJ1-4 and V is TRBV19; D perhaps matches TRBD1 (6 bases). CDR1 is LNHDA, CDR2 SQIVND, per germline (reference sequence). The CDR3 runs 15 residues. The germline V and J ends were trimmed by 7 bases and 4 bases, with 16 bases remaining between them. CDR3 in DNA: TGTGCCAGTATGGGAGGACAGAACTTTAATGAAAAACTGTTTTTT. This sequence encodes CASMGGQNFNEKLFF.

The CDR3 region has the DNA TGTGCCAGAAGCTTGGCTTTCCCTCCCTCCTACGAGCAGTACTTC. Protein: CARSLAFPPSYEQYF. The V call is TRBV5-3, the J call TRBJ2-7; D call uncertain. TRBV5-3 is an open reading frame, and its role is uncertain. The CDR3 contains 15 residues. The germline V and J ends were trimmed by 0 bases and 0 bases, with 10 bases remaining between them.

The chain couples TRBV9 to TRBJ2-5; D is possibly TRBD1 or TRBD2 (5 bases each). Germline values: CDR1 SGDLS, CDR2 YYNGEE. The length of the CDR3 is 18 residues. Trimming cost V 0 bases and J 3 bases, with 21 bases left between them. For the CDR3, the DNA is TGTGCCAGCAGCGTAGCTACTGGGGGTCTACGGGGAAAAGAGACCCAGTACTTC. It encodes CASSVATGGLRGKETQYF.

This chain links TRBV6-2 or TRBV6-3 with TRBJ1-2; TRBD1 might be the D (5 bases). This CDR3 is built from 14 residues. From germline, CDR1 is MNHEY and CDR2 SVGEGT. Trimming took off 0 bases at V and 4 bases at J, with 9 bases between the two ends. DNA for the CDR3: TGTGCCAGCAGTTACTCGCCAGGGCGCTATGGCTACACCTTC. Its protein product is CASSYSPGRYGYTF.

V gene TRBV9 combines with J gene TRBJ2-1, with TRBD1 matching over 7 bases. Per germline, CDR1 SGDLS and CDR2 YYNGEE. This CDR3 contains 14 residues. V was clipped by 4 bases and J by 5 bases; unmatched bases: 6. Here the CDR3 reads CASSSGQENNEQFF. The CDR3 DNA follows: TGTGCCAGCAGCTCCGGACAGGAGAACAATGAGCAGTTCTTC.

The chain has TRBV29-1 and TRBJ1-1, with D unresolved. The CDR3 runs to 12 residues. Looked up from germline, CDR1 is SQVTM and CDR2 is ANQGSEA. The V and J ends lost 0 bases and 2 bases respectively, with 4 bases between them. The CDR3 sequence: CSVEDLNTEAFF. CDR3 nucleotides: TGCAGCGTTGAAGATCTAAACACTGAAGCTTTCTTT. Together with reference TRBV29-1 and TRBJ1-1, the CDR3 gives the full variable domain: SAVISQKPSRDICQRGTSLTIQCQVDSQVTMMFWYRQQPGQSLTLIATANQGSEATYESGFVIDKFPISRPNLTFSTLTVSNMSPEDSSIYLCSVEDLNTEAFFGQGTRLTVV.

The chain couples TRBV19 to TRBJ1-1; tentatively, D is TRBD1 (5 bases). Germline CDR1 and CDR2: LNHDA and SQIVND (reference sequence). Trimming shortened V by 5 bases and J by 3 bases, and 16 bases separated the two germline ends. The CDR3 is made up of 15 amino acids. The CDR3 region is CASSETDSLHTEAFF. CDR3 in DNA: TGTGCCAGTAGTGAAACCGACAGCTTACACACTGAAGCTTTCTTT. The full variable domain, in which reference TRBV19 and TRBJ1-1 provide the parts outside the CDR3, is DGGITQSPKYLFRKEGQNVTLSCEQNLNHDAMYWYRQDPGQGLRLIYYSQIVNDFQKGDIAEGYSVSREKKESFPLTVTSAQKNPTAFYLCASSETDSLHTEAFFGQGTRLTVV.

The chain is built from TRBV9 and TRBJ2-1; D might be TRBD1 (6 bases). The CDR3 is 17 residues long. Deletions cut 0 bases from V and 2 bases from J, with 15 bases between. Germline loops: CDR1 SGDLS, CDR2 YYNGEE. CDR3 nucleotide sequence: TGTGCCAGCAGCGTAGGGGGGCAGGGAATCCCCTACAATGAGCAGTTCTTC. It codes for CASSVGGQGIPYNEQFF.

This chain links TRBV7-2 with TRBJ2-3; 7 bases are shared with TRBD2. Germline V gene sequence: CDR1 SGHTA, CDR2 FQGNSA. The CDR3 is made up of 17 amino acids. V lost 1 base, J lost 7 bases, and 14 bases stayed unmatched. CDR3 protein: CASSLGEGLGDINTQYF. DNA of the CDR3: TGTGCCAGCAGCTTAGGGGAGGGGTTGGGAGATATTAATACGCAGTATTTT.

Points on this clone: Other DNA sequences in this sample translate to the same CDR3. The V and J genes are TRBV27 and TRBJ1-1; perhaps TRBD1 as D (5 bases). Germline CDR1 reads MNHEY; CDR2 reads SMNVEV (reference sequence). The V gene lost 6 bases and the J gene lost 0 bases, with 11 bases spanning the gap. The CDR3 totals 14 residues. As DNA, the CDR3 is TGTGCCAGCAGACCGGGACCGATGAACACTGAAGCTTTCTTT. Encoded protein: CASRPGPMNTEAFF.

V gene TRBV7-2 combines with J gene TRBJ2-1; 10 nucleotides agree with TRBD1. Germline V gene lookup returns CDR1 SGHTA and CDR2 FQGNSA. The CDR3 sequence is 15 residues long. With 5 bases clipped from V and 7 bases from J, the junction kept 8 bases outside the gene matches. This chain's CDR3 is CASSPGQGRRNEQFF. The CDR3 nucleotides are TGTGCCAGCAGCCCGGGACAGGGGAGGAGGAATGAGCAGTTCTTC.

This chain links TRBV7-9 with TRBJ1-1; possible D gene TRBD1, 6 bases. The germline gives CDR1 SEHNR, CDR2 FQNEAQ (reference sequence). The ends were cut back, 1 base at V and 0 bases at J, with 12 bases in the middle. The CDR3 is 16 amino acids. CDR3 amino acids: CASSLVDSNLNTEAFF. The CDR3 DNA sequence: TGTGCCAGCAGCTTAGTGGACAGCAACCTGAACACTGAAGCTTTCTTT.

This rearrangement joins TRBV18 to TRBJ2-1; no reliable D call. The CDR3 spans 15 residues. The germline V gene encodes CDR1 KGHSH and CDR2 LQKENI. The V end was cut by 2 bases, the J end by 0 bases, with 8 bases between. The CDR3 DNA follows: TGTGCCAGCTCACCAAGCCAGAGCTCCTACAATGAGCAGTTCTTC. Residues: CASSPSQSSYNEQFF.

This chain links TRBV2 with TRBJ2-3; 7 bases align to TRBD2. CDR1 SNHLY and CDR2 FYNNEI come from the germline V gene. The V and J ends lost 6 bases and 8 bases, in that order; junction bases with no gene match: 14. The CDR3 has 15 residues. The CDR3 is CASSPSAGILVTQYF. The CDR3 DNA sequence: TGTGCCAGCAGCCCTTCAGCGGGAATTCTCGTTACGCAGTATTTT.